The rows below give T cell receptor beta chains drawn from one sample of a study of cytomegalovirus exposure and HLA in healthy donors. The protocol was immunoSEQ multiplex PCR, while the TCRdb copy is restricted to in-frame clones and leaves out a portion. The table lists about 180,000 clones, around 80% of them singletons. The sample was PBMCs. All receptors come from a woman aged 40 to 49 in good health and CMV-seronegative. Each CDR3 is given with its conserved first and last residue. Fields, in order: clone size, V gene, D gene, J gene, CDR3 DNA, CDR3 protein. D genes are given only for firm matches. Not all rows give a size; the values are once, few, many and, for expanded clones, a class.

-	TRBV7-8	-	TRBJ1-5	TGTGCCAGCAGCCCGCTCGCGGAGGGAAGCAATCAGCCCCAGCATTTT	CASSPLAEGSNQPQHF
-	TRBV5-1	TRBD1	TRBJ2-7	TGCGCCAGCAGGCCCGACAGGGGAGCCTACGAGCAGTACTTC	CASRPDRGAYEQYF
once	TRBV27	TRBD1	TRBJ2-7	TGTGCCAGCAGTAAGACAGGGGTTCGAGAGCAGTACTTC	CASSKTGVREQYF
-	TRBV18	TRBD2	TRBJ2-5	TGTGCCAGCTCCCCGACTGGGACTAGCGGGAGAAAGACCCAGTACTTC	CASSPTGTSGRKTQYF
-	TRBV27	-	TRBJ1-4	TGTGCCAGCAGTTTAGGTTTCCAGGGGAATGAAAAACTGTTTTTT	CASSLGFQGNEKLFF
-	TRBV18	-	TRBJ2-5	TGTGCCAGCTCACCACCGAGTACGCAGGGTGAGACCCAGTACTTC	CASSPPSTQGETQYF
-	TRBV9	-	TRBJ1-2	TGTGCCAGCAGGCGGTCCGACGATGGCTACACCTTC	CASRRSDDGYTF
-	TRBV5-4	TRBD2	TRBJ2-5	TGTGCCAGCAGCCGTCCGGGACTAGCGGGAGAGACCCAGTACTTC	CASSRPGLAGETQYF
-	TRBV29-1	-	TRBJ1-2	TGCAGCGTTGAAGATAGCAGCAGGGGCTATGGCTACACCTTC	CSVEDSSRGYGYTF
-	TRBV2	-	TRBJ1-1	TGTGCCAGCAGTGGGGCAGGGTTGCTCGAAGCTTTCTTT	CASSGAGLLEAFF
-	TRBV28	-	TRBJ1-1	TGTGCCAGCAAACCGACAGGAGCTTACAACACTGAAGCTTTCTTT	CASKPTGAYNTEAFF
-	TRBV7-9	TRBD2	TRBJ2-1	TGTGCCAGCAGCTCCGAGACTAGCGCTTACAATGAGCAGTTCTTC	CASSSETSAYNEQFF
-	TRBV7-6	TRBD1	TRBJ2-3	TGTGCCAGCAGTCTCGGGACAGGGGTATCAGATACGCAGTATTTT	CASSLGTGVSDTQYF
-	TRBV5-6	-	TRBJ1-4	TGTGCCAGCAGCTTGGGCAGGACTATTCGGGAAAAACTGTTTTTT	CASSLGRTIREKLFF
-	TRBV30	TRBD1	TRBJ1-1	TGTGCCCGGAGGGGACAGGGCGGGACTGAAGCTTTCTTT	CARRGQGGTEAFF
-	TRBV19	-	TRBJ1-5	TGTGCCAGTAGTATCCCAGGGCCCAGCAATCAGCCCCAGCATTTT	CASSIPGPSNQPQHF
-	TRBV7-7	-	TRBJ2-1	TGTGCTAGCAGCTTAGAGGCCGGCGGTGAGCAGTTCTTC	CASSLEAGGEQFF
-	TRBV28	-	TRBJ1-2	TGTGCCAGCAGTTTACCAGGGTTTGGCTACACCTTC	CASSLPGFGYTF
-	TRBV10-3	TRBD1	TRBJ2-1	TGTGCCATCCGGTCCGGACAGGGGTTGGATGAGCAGTTCTTC	CAIRSGQGLDEQFF
-	TRBV6-4	-	TRBJ2-1	TGTGCCACCCGGCGATTTGGCGGGCGCTCCTACAATGAGCAGTTCTTC	CATRRFGGRSYNEQFF
few	TRBV6-1	-	TRBJ1-4	TGTGCCAGCAGTGAAGAGGGGTTCACTAATGAAAAACTGTTTTTT	CASSEEGFTNEKLFF
-	TRBV9	-	TRBJ1-6	TGTGCCAGCAGCGTAGTCCCACAGGGTGGTGATTCACCCCTCCACTTT	CASSVVPQGGDSPLHF
-	TRBV4-1	-	TRBJ2-3	TGCGCCAGCAGCCGACAAACGGAGGCCCGCACAGATACGCAGTATTTT	CASSRQTEARTDTQYF
-	TRBV20-1	-	TRBJ2-7	TGCAGTGCTTCACGGGGATTCGAGCAGTACTTC	CSASRGFEQYF
-	TRBV30	-	TRBJ1-2	TGTGCCTGGAGTAAGGGGAGGTCAGCTCGGGGCTACACCTTC	CAWSKGRSARGYTF
-	TRBV9	TRBD1	TRBJ1-2	TGTGCCAGCAGCGTACTCGCTCAGGGGGCTAACTATGGCTACACCTTC	CASSVLAQGANYGYTF